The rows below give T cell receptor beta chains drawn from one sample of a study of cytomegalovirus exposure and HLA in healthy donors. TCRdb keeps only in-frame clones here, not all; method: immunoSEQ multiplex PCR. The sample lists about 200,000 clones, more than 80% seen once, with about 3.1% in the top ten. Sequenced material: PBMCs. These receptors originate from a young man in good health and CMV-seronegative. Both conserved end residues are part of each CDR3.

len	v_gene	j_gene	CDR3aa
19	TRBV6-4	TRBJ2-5	CASSDSGAPRLAEQETQYF
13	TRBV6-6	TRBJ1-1	CASTETGGTEAFF
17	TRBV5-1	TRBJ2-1	CASRGGGNSISYNEQFF
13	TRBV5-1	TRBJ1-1	CASSSTRYTEAFF
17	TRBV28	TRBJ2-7	CASRYRTPGQGTYEQYF
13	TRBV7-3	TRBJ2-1	CASSLTGSNEQFF
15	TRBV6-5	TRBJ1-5	CASSPGGTGGQPQHF
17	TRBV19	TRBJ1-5	CASSERQGRRPNQPQHF
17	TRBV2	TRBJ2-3	CASEMTGEGRKADTQYF
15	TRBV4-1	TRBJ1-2	CASSQSGQGTYGYTF
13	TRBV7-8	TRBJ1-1	CASSLGTVDEAFF
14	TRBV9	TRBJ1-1	CASSAAGVNTEAFF
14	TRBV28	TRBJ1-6	CASSSAQWNSPLHF
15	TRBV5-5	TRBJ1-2	CASTSGGRGYYGYTF
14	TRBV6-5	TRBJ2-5	CASSPPGLQETQYF
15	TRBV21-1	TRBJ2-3	CASPRDRALTDTQYF
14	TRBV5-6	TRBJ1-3	CAGSLVSRGDTIYF
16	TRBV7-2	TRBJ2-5	CASSPRGGGAQETQYF
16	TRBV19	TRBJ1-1	CASSTEGTGWDTEAFF
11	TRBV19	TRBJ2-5	CASSNRQDQYF
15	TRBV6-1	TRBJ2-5	CASSAALSLRRTQYF
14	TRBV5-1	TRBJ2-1	CASSGTSGARGQFF
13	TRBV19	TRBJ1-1	CASTREGYTEAFF
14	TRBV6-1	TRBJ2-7	CASRTGAPYYEQYF
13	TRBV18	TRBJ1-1	CASSPPNGVEAFF
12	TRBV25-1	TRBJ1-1	CASKQSNTEAFF
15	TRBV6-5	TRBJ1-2	CASREGVAQNYGYTF
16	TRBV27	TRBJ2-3	CASSLHAPQLTDTQYF
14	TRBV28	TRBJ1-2	CASSLIRGTYGYTF
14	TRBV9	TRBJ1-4	CASSPWDRGEKLFF
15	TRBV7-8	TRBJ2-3	CASRMDRPSTDTQYF
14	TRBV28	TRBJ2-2	CASRSGWDTGELFF
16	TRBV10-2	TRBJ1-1	CASRRGSGSTNTEAFF
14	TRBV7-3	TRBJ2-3	CASSQGGGTDTQYF
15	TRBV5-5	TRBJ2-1	CASSLIGTSGGEQFF
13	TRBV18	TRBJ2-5	CASSPFGAETQYF
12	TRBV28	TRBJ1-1	CASSLGQGEAFF
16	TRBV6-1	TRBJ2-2	CASREGLAANTGELFF
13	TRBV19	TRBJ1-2	CASEGQGQHGYTF
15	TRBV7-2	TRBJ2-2	CASSLNPGGTGELFF
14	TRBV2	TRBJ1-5	CASSFGQGAKPQHF